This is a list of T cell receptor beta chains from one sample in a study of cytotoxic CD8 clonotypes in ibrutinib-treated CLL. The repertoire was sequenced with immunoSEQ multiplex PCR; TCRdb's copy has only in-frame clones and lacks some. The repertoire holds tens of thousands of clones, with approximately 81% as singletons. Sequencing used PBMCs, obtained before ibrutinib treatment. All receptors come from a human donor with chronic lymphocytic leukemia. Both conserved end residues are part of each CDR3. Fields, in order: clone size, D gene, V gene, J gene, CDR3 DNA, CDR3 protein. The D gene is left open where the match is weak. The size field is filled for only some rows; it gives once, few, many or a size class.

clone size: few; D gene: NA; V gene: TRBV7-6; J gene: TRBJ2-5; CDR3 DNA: TGTGCCAGCAGCAAGGGACGGCAAGAGACCCAGTACTTC; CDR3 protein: CASSKGRQETQYF
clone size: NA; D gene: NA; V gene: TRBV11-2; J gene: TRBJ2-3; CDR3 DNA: TGTGCCAGCAGCTTGGTGGATACGCAGTATTTT; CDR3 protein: CASSLVDTQYF
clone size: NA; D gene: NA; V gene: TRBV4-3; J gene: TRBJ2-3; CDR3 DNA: TGCGCCAGCAGCCAAGATGTCATCGGGACACTTACAGATACGCAGTATTTT; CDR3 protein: CASSQDVIGTLTDTQYF
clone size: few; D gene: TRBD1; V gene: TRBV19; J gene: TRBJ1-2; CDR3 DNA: TGTGCCAGTAGGACAGGGTGGCAAAATGGCTACACCTTC; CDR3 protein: CASRTGWQNGYTF
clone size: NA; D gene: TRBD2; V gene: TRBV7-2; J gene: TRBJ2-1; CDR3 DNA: TGTGCCAGCAGCAGTCCTAGCGGGAGGGCCCTCCGGACCTACAATGAGCAGTTCTTC; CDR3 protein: CASSSPSGRALRTYNEQFF
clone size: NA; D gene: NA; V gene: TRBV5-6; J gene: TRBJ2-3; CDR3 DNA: TGTGCCAGCAGCTTGGCCGGTCCCAGGGCGGTTGTTATAGATACGCAGTATTTT; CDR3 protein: CASSLAGPRAVVIDTQYF
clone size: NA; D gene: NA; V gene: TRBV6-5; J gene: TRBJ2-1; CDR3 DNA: TGTGCCAGCAGTTACGATGCAGGGTATAGCAATGAGCAGTTCTTC; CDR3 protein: CASSYDAGYSNEQFF
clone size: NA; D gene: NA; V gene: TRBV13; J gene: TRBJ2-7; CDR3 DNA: TGTACCAGCAGCTGGACCCCGGGGCAGGTGGTAGGGGAGCAGTACTTC; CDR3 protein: CTSSWTPGQVVGEQYF
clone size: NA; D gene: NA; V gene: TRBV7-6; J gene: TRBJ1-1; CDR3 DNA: TGTGCCAGCAGCTTACAACGGGTCGGCACTGAAGCTTTCTTT; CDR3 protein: CASSLQRVGTEAFF
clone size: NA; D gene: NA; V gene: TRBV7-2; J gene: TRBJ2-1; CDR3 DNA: TGTGCCAGCAGCTCCCCCCGCGGGGTTAATGAGCAGTTCTTC; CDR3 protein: CASSSPRGVNEQFF
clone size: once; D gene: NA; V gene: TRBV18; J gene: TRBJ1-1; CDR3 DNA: TGTGCCAGCTCACCGATGAGGGACACTGAAGCTTTCTTT; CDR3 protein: CASSPMRDTEAFF
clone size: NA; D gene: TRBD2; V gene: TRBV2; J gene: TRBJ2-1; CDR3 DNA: TGTGCCAGCAGTGGGGTCACAGCGGGAGAGCAGTTCTTC; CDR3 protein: CASSGVTAGEQFF
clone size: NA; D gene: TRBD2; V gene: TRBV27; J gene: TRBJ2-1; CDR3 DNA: TGTGCCAGCAGTACCTGGTTAGCGGGAGGGTACCACAATGAGCAGTTCTTC; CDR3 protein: CASSTWLAGGYHNEQFF
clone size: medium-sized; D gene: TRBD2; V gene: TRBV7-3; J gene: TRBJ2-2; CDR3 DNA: TGTGCCAGCAGCTCCCCAACGACTAGCGGGAGCTCCGGGGAGCTGTTTTTT; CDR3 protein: CASSSPTTSGSSGELFF
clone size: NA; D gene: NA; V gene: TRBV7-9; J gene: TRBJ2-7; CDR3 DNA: TGTGCCAGCAGCCCAGGGCCCTCGGAGCAGTACTTC; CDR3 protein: CASSPGPSEQYF
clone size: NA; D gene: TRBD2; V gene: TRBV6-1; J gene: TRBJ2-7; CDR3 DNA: TGTGCCAGCACGACTAGCGCTAGATACGAGCAGTACTTC; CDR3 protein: CASTTSARYEQYF